This T cell receptor (beta chain) comes out of a study of blood T cells in healthy people across ages (dated by TCRdb to about 2015). About the investigation overall: In model experiments, template switching captured roughly one uniquely barcoded TCR beta cDNA molecule for every two T cells. To track age-related changes in TCR beta repertoire diversity, the study relied on deep sequencing normalized with unique cDNA molecular identifiers. The donors were divided into four age groups: young (average about 16 years), middle-aged (over 35), aged (about 56) and long-lived (about 79). To avoid experimental bias, donors of different ages were spread randomly across the sequencing lanes. For two donors (one aged 18 to 30 and one aged 80 or older), the study analyzed two additional independent replicas of 1 million unique cDNA reads from the same blood draw.

What the work shows at the level of the full study, not this receptor alone: Observed TCR beta diversity correlated strongly with the percentage of naive T cells measured by flow cytometry. The CMV infection status of donors was not known, potentially confounding age-related changes in expanded clonotypes. Since profiling was done on bulk unsorted PBMCs, naive and antigen-experienced compartments could not be conclusively compared. Estimates of total diversity based on one million sequenced T cells were regarded as lower bounds and as underestimates. Observed TCR beta diversity per million T cells fell roughly linearly with age, and a significant reduction was already apparent by age about 38. Compared with the aged group, more naive CD4+ T cells, fewer expanded clones and increased TCR diversity were shown by the long-lived group, suggesting age selection.

Libraries came from 5' RACE. Data came from an Illumina HiSeq 2500. A second PCR of roughly 7 to 12 cycles was run with a J-beta primer mix and a sample-barcoded 5' primer. Each TCR beta cDNA molecule received a unique molecular identifier from a template-switch 5' adaptor carrying 12 random nucleotides. Each sample yielded at least 3 million CDR3-containing paired-end reads. First-strand cDNA was synthesized from all RNA with the Mint cDNA synthesis kit, primed by a TRBC-specific oligonucleotide. Following uracil-DNA glycosylase treatment, all cDNA underwent a first 18-cycle PCR with the universal primers M1SS and BC2_uni_R. Turning to the authors' computational methods: Each sample was normalized by randomly selecting 1 million high-quality reads, each carrying a distinct molecular identifier. Instead of being binned into consensus sequences, reads with shared molecular identifiers were discarded. MiTCR, set to a Q25 quality threshold and the strictest error-elimination algorithm, was used for CDR3 identification, clonotype clustering and error correction. A nonparametric unseen species model with Euler transformation was used to estimate lower-bound total TCR beta diversity. TCRdb ran its own pipeline on the public reads, namely fastp trimming at Q25 and MiXCR clone calling, and kept in-frame beta chains. Merged by CDR3 protein, the rows form single entries marked with the most common genes and DNA. Here the V and J calls rest on TCRdb's processing, not on the authors' analysis. This sample gives over 300,000 distinct CDR3 sequences in total; 52% of them show up just once. In total, the top ten clones hold 45% to 55% of the sample.

Including the terminal cysteine and phenylalanine, the CDR3 comprises 14 residues. Of all the DNA, just the CDR3 is kept, 42 bases in frame from base 1. V ends up 10 bases short and J 4 bases short, with an unmatched junction base count of 11. The donors were some 36 Caucasian individuals from Russia, aged roughly 6 to 100 years, who were systemically healthy. Approximately 9.3 milliliters of peripheral blood were collected from each donor into EDTA-treated Vacutainer tubes. Ficoll-Paque density-gradient centrifugation was used to isolate PBMCs, with at least 7 million per sample. Total RNA was extracted from PBMCs with Trizol reagent, with at least 6 micrograms obtained per sample. The percentages of naive CD45RAhigh/CD27high T cells were determined by flow cytometry on a PBMC aliquot from every donor. Details on this clonotype: Its antigen specificity is not known. No much larger clone is present one base from it, and per-base qualities are unavailable.

This sequence uses TRBV12-3 or TRBV12-4 and TRBJ2-7; 9 central nucleotides agree with TRBD2. The sequenced sample was blood. The source of this sequence is a man aged 55 to 70 in good health. The nucleotides are TGTGCCACCCGAGTAGCGGGAGAAGGGTACGAGCAGTACTTC. It encodes CATRVAGEGYEQYF.